The entry below describes one TCR beta chain. The data derive from a study of T cell changes during pregnancy in multiple sclerosis. Libraries were prepared by immunoSEQ multiplex PCR; TCRdb keeps only in-frame clonotypes and omits some of them. Among about 110,000 clones, about 90% were seen once, and the ten largest hold about 1.6%. Sequenced material: peripheral blood, taken before pregnancy. This clonotype was sampled from a female donor with multiple sclerosis, enrolled in a pregnancy study.

The CDR3 nucleotides read TGTGCCAGCAGCTTTAGAGCGGGGGGGGCGACAGATACGCAGTATTTT. Its protein product is CASSFRAGGATDTQYF. The J gene is TRBJ2-3, the V gene TRBV7-9; 10 positions match TRBD2. The CDR3 is made up of 16 amino acids. V shed 3 bases and J 3 bases; nucleotides not matched to a gene: 6. Germline V CDR1 and CDR2: SEHNR, FQNEAQ (reference sequence).